This TCR beta chain was obtained from a study of PD-1 blockade in classical Hodgkin lymphoma. Clones were sequenced by immunoSEQ multiplex PCR, and TCRdb holds only the in-frame ones, with some missing. The profile covers about 26,000 clones, with 82% appearing a single time and roughly 12% taken by the ten largest. There was relapse after autologous stem cell transplantation in every patient, and there was variation in brentuximab vedotin exposure. This TCR came from a human donor with classical Hodgkin lymphoma. This specimen consisted of peripheral blood mononuclear cells (PBMCs), obtained before the second cycle of nivolumab.

The CDR3 loop is CASSLYGGTSYEQYF. CDR3 nucleotides: TGTGCCAGCAGCTTATACGGGGGGACCTCCTACGAGCAGTACTTC. V gene TRBV7-2 combines with J gene TRBJ2-7, with TRBD2 matching 7 bases. In germline, CDR1 is SGHTA, CDR2 FQGNSA. The CDR3 runs 15 residues. V dropped 2 bases and J dropped 0; count of bases not matched to a gene: 4.